This entry describes one T cell receptor (beta chain). Its antigen is not known. The CDR3 totals 14 residues. Germline values: CDR1 SGHRS, CDR2 YFSETQ. Trimming left V 5 bases short and J 2 bases short, with 12 bases between. TCRdb used MiXCR to reprocess the RT-PCR reads, holding one entry per CDR3 protein. Found here are 590,000 or so distinct CDR3 sequences, 12% to 15% of them singletons; the top ten hold less than 8.5%. The record originates from a study of response to subunit inactivated influenza vaccine. Study-wide points: Researchers suggested that each seasonal influenza vaccination recruits few new T cells.

The sequence came from a man aged 50 to 60 who received an inactivated influenza vaccine. Sequencing was performed on PBMCs from blood, taken around two weeks before vaccination. V usage is TRBV5-1 and J usage is TRBJ2-3; D is possibly TRBD2 (6 bases). CDR3: CASSSGLPTDTQYF. The CDR3 coding sequence is TGCGCCAGCAGTTCGGGACTCCCCACAGATACGCAGTATTTT.